This is a list of T cell receptor beta chains from one sample in a study of sequential checkpoint blockade in melanoma. The repertoire was sequenced with immunoSEQ multiplex PCR; TCRdb's copy has only in-frame clones and lacks some. The sample holds 15,000 to 20,000 clones, 80% seen once. The starting material was CD8+ T cells sorted from blood (inferred from file names), obtained from a patient given nivolumab and ipilimumab in sequence. These receptor sequences come from a human donor with melanoma. Each CDR3 is given with its conserved first and last residue. The order of the fields is CDR3 length, D gene, clone size, V gene, J gene, CDR3 protein, CDR3 DNA. A D gene is named only where the DNA matches it firmly. The size entry is marked missing in some rows and otherwise reads once, few, many or a size class.

len: 13; d_gene: -; abundance: -; v_gene: TRBV6-5; j_gene: TRBJ1-5; CDR3aa: CASSYRENQPQHF; CDR3nt: TGTGCCAGCAGTTACCGGGAGAATCAGCCCCAGCATTTT
len: 14; d_gene: TRBD1; abundance: -; v_gene: TRBV5-1; j_gene: TRBJ2-7; CDR3aa: CASSLRGPPYEQYF; CDR3nt: TGCGCCAGCAGCTTGAGGGGGCCCCCCTACGAGCAGTACTTC
len: 16; d_gene: TRBD1; abundance: -; v_gene: TRBV7-6; j_gene: TRBJ2-7; CDR3aa: CASSLEEGQISYEQYF; CDR3nt: TGTGCCAGCAGCTTAGAAGAGGGACAGATCTCCTACGAGCAGTACTTC
len: 16; d_gene: TRBD2; abundance: once; v_gene: TRBV11-2; j_gene: TRBJ2-7; CDR3aa: CASSLESSGSSYEQYF; CDR3nt: TGTGCCAGCAGCTTAGAGTCAAGCGGGAGCTCCTACGAGCAGTACTTC
len: 13; d_gene: -; abundance: -; v_gene: TRBV7-9; j_gene: TRBJ1-1; CDR3aa: CASSSRQNTEAFF; CDR3nt: TGTGCCAGCAGCTCCAGACAGAACACTGAAGCTTTCTTT
len: 14; d_gene: TRBD2; abundance: -; v_gene: TRBV6-5; j_gene: TRBJ2-7; CDR3aa: CASSYGLAGYEQYF; CDR3nt: TGTGCCAGCAGTTACGGACTAGCGGGGTATGAGCAGTACTTC
len: 14; d_gene: -; abundance: -; v_gene: TRBV4-3; j_gene: TRBJ2-2; CDR3aa: CASSSPGGPGELFF; CDR3nt: TGCGCCAGCAGCTCCCCCGGGGGGCCTGGGGAGCTGTTTTTT
len: 15; d_gene: TRBD2; abundance: -; v_gene: TRBV4-3; j_gene: TRBJ2-7; CDR3aa: CASSQDSSGRYEQYF; CDR3nt: TGCGCCAGCAGCCAAGACTCTAGCGGCCGTTACGAGCAGTACTTC
len: 15; d_gene: TRBD1; abundance: -; v_gene: TRBV7-6; j_gene: TRBJ2-7; CDR3aa: CASSFRAGGSYEQYF; CDR3nt: TGTGCCAGCAGCTTTCGGGCAGGGGGTTCATACGAGCAGTACTTC
len: 14; d_gene: TRBD1; abundance: -; v_gene: TRBV7-9; j_gene: TRBJ2-7; CDR3aa: CASSLGTGPYEQYF; CDR3nt: TGTGCCAGCAGCTTAGGGACAGGGCCCTACGAGCAGTACTTC
len: 14; d_gene: -; abundance: -; v_gene: TRBV19; j_gene: TRBJ2-7; CDR3aa: CASSMTGEGYEQYF; CDR3nt: TGTGCCAGTAGTATGACAGGGGAGGGCTACGAGCAGTACTTC
len: 14; d_gene: TRBD1; abundance: -; v_gene: TRBV4-2; j_gene: TRBJ1-1; CDR3aa: CASSQEVDRDGPFF; CDR3nt: TGTGCCAGCAGCCAAGAGGTGGACAGGGATGGACCTTTCTTT
len: 16; d_gene: TRBD1; abundance: -; v_gene: TRBV4-2; j_gene: TRBJ2-7; CDR3aa: CASSQEAATGEYEQYF; CDR3nt: TGTGCCAGCAGCCAAGAGGCCGCGACAGGGGAGTACGAGCAGTACTTC
len: 14; d_gene: -; abundance: -; v_gene: TRBV19; j_gene: TRBJ1-6; CDR3aa: CASSIDPEAGTLHF; CDR3nt: TGTGCCAGTAGTATAGATCCTGAGGCAGGGACCCTCCACTTT
len: 15; d_gene: TRBD2; abundance: -; v_gene: TRBV29-1; j_gene: TRBJ2-7; CDR3aa: CSVEAREGPRYEQYF; CDR3nt: TGCAGCGTTGAGGCGCGGGAGGGCCCTCGATACGAGCAGTACTTC
len: 14; d_gene: TRBD1; abundance: -; v_gene: TRBV27; j_gene: TRBJ1-1; CDR3aa: CASSPLEGAVEAFF; CDR3nt: TGTGCCAGCAGTCCTCTGGAGGGGGCAGTTGAAGCTTTCTTT
len: 15; d_gene: TRBD2; abundance: few; v_gene: TRBV28; j_gene: TRBJ2-7; CDR3aa: CASSSPGTSGYEQYF; CDR3nt: TGTGCCAGCAGTTCCCCCGGGACTAGCGGGTACGAGCAGTACTTC
len: 16; d_gene: TRBD1; abundance: -; v_gene: TRBV5-3; j_gene: TRBJ1-5; CDR3aa: CARSTWTGASNQPQHF; CDR3nt: TGTGCCAGAAGCACCTGGACAGGGGCAAGCAATCAGCCCCAGCATTTT
len: 14; d_gene: -; abundance: -; v_gene: TRBV19; j_gene: TRBJ1-5; CDR3aa: CASSIRDWAQPQHF; CDR3nt: TGTGCCAGTAGTATCCGGGACTGGGCCCAGCCCCAGCATTTT
len: 15; d_gene: TRBD1; abundance: few; v_gene: TRBV9; j_gene: TRBJ2-7; CDR3aa: CASSRKTGVPYEQYF; CDR3nt: TGTGCCAGCAGTCGTAAAACAGGGGTCCCCTACGAGCAGTACTTC
len: 17; d_gene: TRBD2; abundance: -; v_gene: TRBV11-2; j_gene: TRBJ2-7; CDR3aa: CASSLVAGGPNTYEQYF; CDR3nt: TGTGCCAGCAGCTTAGTCGCGGGAGGGCCCAATACCTACGAGCAGTACTTC
len: 19; d_gene: -; abundance: -; v_gene: TRBV4-2; j_gene: TRBJ2-6; CDR3aa: CASSHPLGVMGSGANVLTF; CDR3nt: TGTGCCAGCAGCCACCCCCTCGGGGTTATGGGCTCTGGGGCCAACGTCCTGACTTTC
len: 14; d_gene: -; abundance: once; v_gene: TRBV19; j_gene: TRBJ2-7; CDR3aa: CASSIGLWTYEQYF; CDR3nt: TGTGCCAGTAGTATCGGACTTTGGACCTACGAGCAGTACTTC
len: 14; d_gene: -; abundance: -; v_gene: TRBV28; j_gene: TRBJ2-7; CDR3aa: CASSPPPGTLEQYF; CDR3nt: TGTGCCAGCAGTCCTCCTCCCGGGACACTCGAGCAGTACTTC
len: 13; d_gene: -; abundance: -; v_gene: TRBV7-9; j_gene: TRBJ2-3; CDR3aa: CASRAGRPDTQYF; CDR3nt: TGTGCCAGCAGGGCGGGACGACCGGATACGCAGTATTTT
len: 14; d_gene: -; abundance: -; v_gene: TRBV29-1; j_gene: TRBJ2-7; CDR3aa: CSGWDFGTTHEQYF; CDR3nt: TGCAGCGGATGGGACTTCGGGACGACCCACGAGCAGTACTTC
len: 16; d_gene: -; abundance: -; v_gene: TRBV9; j_gene: TRBJ2-6; CDR3aa: CASSVFLSSGANVLTF; CDR3nt: TGTGCCAGCAGCGTATTTTTGAGCTCTGGGGCCAACGTCCTGACTTTC